Described below is a single TCR beta chain sequence and its context. This entry comes from a study of blood T cell repertoires in COVID-19. The wider study: PBMCs, B-cell-depleted T cells, or T cells were the source of the cDNA or gDNA that made up the material.

How the authors handled the data: Nucleated cell counts were estimated from reference gene primer amplification. Profiled with immunoSEQ multiplex PCR; TCRdb holds only in-frame clones, not every one. V, J and clone size were drawn from that table, and D and trimming were deduced from the DNA. Of around 180,000 clones in the sample, approximately 85% were seen once. This CDR3 spans 16 amino acids. Germline V CDR1 and CDR2: SGHTA, FQGNSA. V was clipped by 4 bases and J by 1 base, with 16 bases between them. Seattle patients were enrolled while actively infected and followed longitudinally. The clonotype originates from a man of 80 years or more with COVID-19, enrolled during active disease. The sample consisted of peripheral blood. The V and J genes are TRBV7-2 and TRBJ1-2; no definite D call. CDR3: CASSSWQETNNYGYTF. CDR3 sequence (DNA): TGTGCCAGCAGCTCCTGGCAGGAGACTAATAACTATGGCTACACCTTC.